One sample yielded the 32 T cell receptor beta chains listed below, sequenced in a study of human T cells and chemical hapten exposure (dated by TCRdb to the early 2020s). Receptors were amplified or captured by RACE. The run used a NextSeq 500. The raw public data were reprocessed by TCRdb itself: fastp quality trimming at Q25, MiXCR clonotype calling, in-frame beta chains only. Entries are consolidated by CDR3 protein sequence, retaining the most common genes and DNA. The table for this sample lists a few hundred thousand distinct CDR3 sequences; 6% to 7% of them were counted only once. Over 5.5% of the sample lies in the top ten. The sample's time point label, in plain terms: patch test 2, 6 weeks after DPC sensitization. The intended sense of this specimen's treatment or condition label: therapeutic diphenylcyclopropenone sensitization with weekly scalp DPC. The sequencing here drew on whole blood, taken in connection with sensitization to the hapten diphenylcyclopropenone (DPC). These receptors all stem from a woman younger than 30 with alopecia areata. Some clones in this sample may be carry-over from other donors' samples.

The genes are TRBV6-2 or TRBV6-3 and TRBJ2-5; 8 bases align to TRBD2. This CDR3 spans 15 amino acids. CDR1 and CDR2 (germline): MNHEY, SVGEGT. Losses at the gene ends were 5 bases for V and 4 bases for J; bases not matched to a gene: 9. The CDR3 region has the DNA TGTGCCAGCAGTCCTGGGACTAGAGGGTTAGAGACCCAGTACTTC. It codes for CASSPGTRGLETQYF.

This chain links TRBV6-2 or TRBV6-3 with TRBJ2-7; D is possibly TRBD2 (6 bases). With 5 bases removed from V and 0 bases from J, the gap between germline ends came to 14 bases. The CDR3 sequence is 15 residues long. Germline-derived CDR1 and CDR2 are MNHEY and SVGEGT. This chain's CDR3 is CASSRTGGSSYEQYF. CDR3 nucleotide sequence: TGTGCCAGCAGTAGAACCGGGGGAAGCTCCTACGAGCAGTACTTC.

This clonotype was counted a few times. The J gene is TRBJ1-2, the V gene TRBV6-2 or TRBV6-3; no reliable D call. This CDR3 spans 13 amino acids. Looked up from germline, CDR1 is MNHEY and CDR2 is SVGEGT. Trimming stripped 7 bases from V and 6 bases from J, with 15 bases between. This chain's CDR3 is CASTRSATNGYTF. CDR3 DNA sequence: TGTGCCAGCACCCGCTCAGCCACGAATGGCTACACCTTC.

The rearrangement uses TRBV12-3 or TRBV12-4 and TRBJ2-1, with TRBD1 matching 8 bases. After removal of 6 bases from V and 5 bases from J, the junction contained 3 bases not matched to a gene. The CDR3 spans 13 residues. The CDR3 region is CASRQTGDNEQFF. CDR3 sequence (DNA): TGTGCCAGCAGACAGACAGGGGACAATGAGCAGTTCTTC.

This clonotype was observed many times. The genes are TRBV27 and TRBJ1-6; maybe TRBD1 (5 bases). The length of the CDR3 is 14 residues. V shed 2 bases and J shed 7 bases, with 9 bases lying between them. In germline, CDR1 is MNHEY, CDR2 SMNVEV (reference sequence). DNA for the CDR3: TGTGCCAGCAGTTTAGGCAGGGTGAATTCACCCCTCCACTTT. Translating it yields CASSLGRVNSPLHF.

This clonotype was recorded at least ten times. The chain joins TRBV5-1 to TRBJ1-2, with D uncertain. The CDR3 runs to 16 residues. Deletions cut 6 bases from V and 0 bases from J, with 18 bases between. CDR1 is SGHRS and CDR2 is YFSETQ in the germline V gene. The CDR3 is CASTPWGEDPNYGYTF. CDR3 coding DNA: TGCGCCAGCACCCCTTGGGGAGAAGATCCTAACTATGGCTACACCTTC.

CDR3 nucleotides: TGTGCCAGCAGCGGAGGACTAGACTACGAGCAGTACTTC. Translating it yields CASSGGLDYEQYF. The chain employs TRBV3-1 and TRBJ2-7; 7 positions match TRBD2. The V gene's germline CDR1 is LGHDT and CDR2 YNNKEL (reference sequence). Trimming at V came to 5 bases and at J to 3 bases, leaving 4 bases not matched to a gene. The CDR3 totals 13 residues.

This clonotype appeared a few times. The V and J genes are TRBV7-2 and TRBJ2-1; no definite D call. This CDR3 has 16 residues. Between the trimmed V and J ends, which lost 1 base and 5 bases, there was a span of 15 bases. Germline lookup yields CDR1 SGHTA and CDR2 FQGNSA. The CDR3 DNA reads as TGTGCCAGCAGCTTAGTGCGGCATCTCACCAACAATGAGCAGTTCTTC. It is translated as CASSLVRHLTNNEQFF.

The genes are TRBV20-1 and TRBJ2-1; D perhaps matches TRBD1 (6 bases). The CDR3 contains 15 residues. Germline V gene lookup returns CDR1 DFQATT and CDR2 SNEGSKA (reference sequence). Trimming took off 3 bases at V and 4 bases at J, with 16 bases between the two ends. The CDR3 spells CSASEVARGYNEQFF. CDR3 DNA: TGCAGTGCTAGTGAGGTTGCCAGGGGATACAATGAGCAGTTCTTC.

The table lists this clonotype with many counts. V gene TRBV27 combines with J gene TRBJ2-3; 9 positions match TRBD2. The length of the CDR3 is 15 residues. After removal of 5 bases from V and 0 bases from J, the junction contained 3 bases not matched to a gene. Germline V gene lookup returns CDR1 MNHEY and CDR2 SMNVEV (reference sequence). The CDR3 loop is CASSRTSVSTDTQYF. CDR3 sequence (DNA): TGTGCCAGCAGTAGGACTAGCGTAAGCACAGATACGCAGTATTTT.

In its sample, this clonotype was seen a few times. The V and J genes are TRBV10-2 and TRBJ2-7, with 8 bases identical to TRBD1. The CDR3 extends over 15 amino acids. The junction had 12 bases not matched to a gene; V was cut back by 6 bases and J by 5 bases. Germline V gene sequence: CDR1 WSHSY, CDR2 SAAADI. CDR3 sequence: CASSRSDRDVDEQYF. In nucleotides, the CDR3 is TGCGCCAGCAGCCGCTCGGACAGGGATGTCGACGAGCAGTACTTC.

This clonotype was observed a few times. Here the CDR3 DNA reads TGTGCCAGCAGCTCCCTTGGGAATAGCAATCAGCCCCAGCATTTT. It encodes CASSSLGNSNQPQHF. The rearrangement uses TRBV6-2 or TRBV6-3 and TRBJ1-5, with D hard to call. CDR3 size: 15 residues. CDR1 and CDR2 from the germline V gene are MNHEY and SVGEGT. V lost 6 bases and J 0 bases, leaving 12 bases between the germline ends.

The CDR3 bases are TGTGCCAGCAGCCAAGGGGGCGGGCTGACGCACACTGAAGCTTTCTTT. It encodes CASSQGGGLTHTEAFF. V and J are TRBV3-1 and TRBJ1-1; the D gene is possibly TRBD1 (5 bases). Germline V CDR1 and CDR2: LGHDT, YNNKEL (reference sequence). CDR3 length: 16 residues. V lost 1 base to trimming and J lost 3 bases, with 15 bases between them.

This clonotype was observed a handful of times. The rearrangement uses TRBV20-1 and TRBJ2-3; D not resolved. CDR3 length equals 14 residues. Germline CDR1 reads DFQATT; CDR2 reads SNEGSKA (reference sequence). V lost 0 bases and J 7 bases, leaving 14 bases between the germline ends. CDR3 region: CSARDRLGSYTQYF. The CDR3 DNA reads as TGCAGTGCTAGAGACAGACTGGGGTCTTATACGCAGTATTTT.

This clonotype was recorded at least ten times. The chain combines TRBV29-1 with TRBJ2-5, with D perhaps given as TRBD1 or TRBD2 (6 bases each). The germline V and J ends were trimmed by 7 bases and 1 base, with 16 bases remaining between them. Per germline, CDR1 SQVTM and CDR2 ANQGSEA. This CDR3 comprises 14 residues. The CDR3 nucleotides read TGCAGCGCCTTAATATGGGGGGCCCAAGAGACCCAGTACTTC. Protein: CSALIWGAQETQYF.

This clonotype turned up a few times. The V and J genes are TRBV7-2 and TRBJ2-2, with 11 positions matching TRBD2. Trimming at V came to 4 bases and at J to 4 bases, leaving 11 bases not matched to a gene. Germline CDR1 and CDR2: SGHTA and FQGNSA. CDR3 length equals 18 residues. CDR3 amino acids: CASSSLAGAVRGTGELFF. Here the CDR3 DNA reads TGTGCCAGCAGCTCACTAGCGGGGGCCGTTCGGGGCACCGGGGAGCTGTTTTTT.

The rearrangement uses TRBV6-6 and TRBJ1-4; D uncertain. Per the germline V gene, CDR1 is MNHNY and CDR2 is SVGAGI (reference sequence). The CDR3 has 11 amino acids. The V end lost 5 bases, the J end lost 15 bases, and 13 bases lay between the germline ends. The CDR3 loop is CASSPRYYMFF. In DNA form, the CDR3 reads TGTGCCAGCAGTCCCCGTTATTATATGTTTTTT.

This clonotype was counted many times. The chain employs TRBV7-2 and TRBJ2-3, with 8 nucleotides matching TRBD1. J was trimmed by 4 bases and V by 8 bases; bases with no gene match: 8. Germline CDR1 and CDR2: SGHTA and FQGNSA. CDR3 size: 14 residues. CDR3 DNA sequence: TGTGCCAGCGTACCGGACAGGGAGGCAGATACGCAGTATTTT. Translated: CASVPDREADTQYF.

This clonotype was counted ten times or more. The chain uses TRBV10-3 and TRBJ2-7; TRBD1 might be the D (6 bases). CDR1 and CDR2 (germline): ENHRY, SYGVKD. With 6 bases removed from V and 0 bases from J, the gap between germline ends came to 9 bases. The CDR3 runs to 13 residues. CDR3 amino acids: CAISVDSSYEQYF. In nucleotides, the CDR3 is TGTGCCATCAGCGTGGACAGCTCCTACGAGCAGTACTTC.

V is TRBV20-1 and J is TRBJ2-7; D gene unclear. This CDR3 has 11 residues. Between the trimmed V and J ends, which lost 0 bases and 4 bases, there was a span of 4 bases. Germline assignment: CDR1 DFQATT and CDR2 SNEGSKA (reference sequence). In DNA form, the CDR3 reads TGCAGTGCTAGAGATGAGTACGAGCAGTACTTC. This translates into CSARDEYEQYF.

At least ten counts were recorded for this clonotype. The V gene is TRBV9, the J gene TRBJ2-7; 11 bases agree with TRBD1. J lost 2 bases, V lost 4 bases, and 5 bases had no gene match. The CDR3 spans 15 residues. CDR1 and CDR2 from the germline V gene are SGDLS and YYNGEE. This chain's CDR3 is CASSSGQGVTYEQYF. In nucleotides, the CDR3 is TGTGCCAGCAGCTCGGGACAGGGGGTTACCTACGAGCAGTACTTC.

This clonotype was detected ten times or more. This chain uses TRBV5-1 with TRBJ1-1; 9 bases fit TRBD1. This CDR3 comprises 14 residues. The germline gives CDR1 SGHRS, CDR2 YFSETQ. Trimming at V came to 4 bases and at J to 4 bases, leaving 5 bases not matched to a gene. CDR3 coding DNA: TGCGCCAGCAGCGATACAGGGGGCACCACTGAAGCTTTCTTT. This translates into CASSDTGGTTEAFF.

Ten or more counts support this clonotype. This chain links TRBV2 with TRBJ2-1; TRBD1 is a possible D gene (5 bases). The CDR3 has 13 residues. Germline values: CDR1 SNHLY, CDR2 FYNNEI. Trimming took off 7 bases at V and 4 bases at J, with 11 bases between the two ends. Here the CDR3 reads CASKNRLYNEQFF. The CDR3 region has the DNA TGTGCCAGCAAGAACAGGCTTTACAATGAGCAGTTCTTC.

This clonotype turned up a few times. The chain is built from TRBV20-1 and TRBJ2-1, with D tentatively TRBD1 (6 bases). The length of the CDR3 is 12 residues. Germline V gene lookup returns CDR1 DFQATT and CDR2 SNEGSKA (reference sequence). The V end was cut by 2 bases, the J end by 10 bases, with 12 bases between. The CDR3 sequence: CSARSTGTEQFF. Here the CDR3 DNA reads TGCAGTGCTAGATCCACAGGGACGGAGCAGTTCTTC.

The CDR3 sequence is CASSQASTSYEQYF. The CDR3 DNA is TGTGCCAGCAGCCAAGCCAGTACCTCCTACGAGCAGTACTTC. This rearrangement joins TRBV7-2 to TRBJ2-7; D ambiguous. The ends were cut back, 5 bases at V and 0 bases at J, with 11 bases in the middle. The CDR3 sequence is 14 residues long. Germline V gene sequence: CDR1 SGHTA, CDR2 FQGNSA.

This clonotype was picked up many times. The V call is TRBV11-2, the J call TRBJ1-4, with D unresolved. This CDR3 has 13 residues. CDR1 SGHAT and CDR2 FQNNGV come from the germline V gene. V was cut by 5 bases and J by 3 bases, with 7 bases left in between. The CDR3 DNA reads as TGTGCCAGCAGCCCGAGGGCTAATGAAAAACTGTTTTTT. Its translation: CASSPRANEKLFF.

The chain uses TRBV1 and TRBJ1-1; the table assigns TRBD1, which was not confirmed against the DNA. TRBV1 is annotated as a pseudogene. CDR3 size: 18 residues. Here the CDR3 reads CTSSRRGDRVTFYTEAFF. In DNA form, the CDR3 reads TGCACCAGCAGCCGGAGGGGGGACAGGGTCACCTTTTACACTGAAGCTTTCTTT.

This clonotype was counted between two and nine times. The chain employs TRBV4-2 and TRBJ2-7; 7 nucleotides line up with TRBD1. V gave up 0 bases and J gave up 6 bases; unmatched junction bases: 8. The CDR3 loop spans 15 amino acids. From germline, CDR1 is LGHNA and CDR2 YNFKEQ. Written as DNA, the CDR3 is TGTGCCAGCAGCCAAGATTGGAGACAGGGAAGCGAGCAGTACTTC. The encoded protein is CASSQDWRQGSEQYF.

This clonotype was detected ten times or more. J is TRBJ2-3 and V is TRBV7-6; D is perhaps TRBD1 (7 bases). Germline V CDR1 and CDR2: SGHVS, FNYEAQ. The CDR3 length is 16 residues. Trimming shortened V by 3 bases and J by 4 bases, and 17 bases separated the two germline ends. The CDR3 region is CASSLEGASNADTQYF. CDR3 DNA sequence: TGTGCCAGCAGCTTGGAGGGGGCGTCTAATGCAGATACGCAGTATTTT. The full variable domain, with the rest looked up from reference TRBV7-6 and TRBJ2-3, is GAGVSQSPRYKVTKRGQDVALRCDPISGHVSLYWYRQALGQGPEFLTYFNYEAQQDKSGLPNDRFSAERPEGSISTLTIQRTEQRDSAMYRCASSLEGASNADTQYFGPGTRLTVL.

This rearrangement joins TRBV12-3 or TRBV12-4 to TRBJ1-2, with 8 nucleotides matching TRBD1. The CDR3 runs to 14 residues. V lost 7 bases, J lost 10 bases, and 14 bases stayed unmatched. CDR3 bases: TGTGCCAGCACCGCGACAGGGGAGGTGTCTGACTACACCTTC. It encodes CASTATGEVSDYTF.

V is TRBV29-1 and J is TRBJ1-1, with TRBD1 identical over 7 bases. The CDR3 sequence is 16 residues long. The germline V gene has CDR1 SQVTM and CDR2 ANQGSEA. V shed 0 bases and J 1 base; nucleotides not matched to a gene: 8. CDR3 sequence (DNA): TGCAGCGTTGAAGATCGGTGGGGACAGAAGAACACTGAAGCTTTCTTT. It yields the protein CSVEDRWGQKNTEAFF.

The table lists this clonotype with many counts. The DNA of the CDR3 is TGTGCCAGCAGCACGGATGGCAGGGGGAACACTGAAGCTTTCTTT. Protein: CASSTDGRGNTEAFF. The rearrangement joins TRBV9 to TRBJ1-1; possibly TRBD1 for D (6 bases). This CDR3 contains 15 residues. Deletions cut 4 bases from V and 1 base from J, with 14 bases between. In germline, CDR1 is SGDLS, CDR2 YYNGEE.